Presented here are 9 T cell receptor beta chains from one specimen sequenced in a study of blood T cell repertoires in COVID-19. The data were produced by immunoSEQ multiplex PCR, yet TCRdb's version contains in-frame clones alone and is incomplete. Among some 170,000 clones listed, roughly 82% were seen once. The sample comprised PBMCs or T cells enriched from blood (not recorded which). Every receptor here comes from a man in his fifties who had recovered from COVID-19.

V gene TRBV29-1 combines with J gene TRBJ1-1; TRBD1 might be the D (6 bases). V dropped 5 bases and J dropped 4 bases, with 17 bases sitting between them. This CDR3 region has 14 residues. Germline CDR1 reads SQVTM; CDR2 reads ANQGSEA. CDR3 protein: CSVLGGRGSTEAFF. The CDR3 DNA follows: TGCAGCGTTCTTGGGGGGCGCGGGAGCACTGAAGCTTTCTTT.

The genes are TRBV19 and TRBJ1-1, with TRBD1 matching 7 bases. Germline trimming cut 7 bases from V and 0 bases from J; bases unmatched to any gene: 8. Germline-derived CDR1 and CDR2 are LNHDA and SQIVND (reference sequence). The CDR3 consists of 15 residues. The CDR3 nucleotides are TGTGCCAGTATAGGGAAGGGGACAGTGAACACTGAAGCTTTCTTT. Its translation is CASIGKGTVNTEAFF.

The CDR3 reads CASSVPGASYEQYF. The CDR3 coding sequence is TGTGCCAGCAGTGTGCCAGGGGCGTCCTACGAGCAGTACTTC. V usage is TRBV2 and J usage is TRBJ2-7; the D gene is possibly TRBD1 (6 bases). Germline V gene lookup returns CDR1 SNHLY and CDR2 FYNNEI. With 4 bases removed from V and 1 base from J, the gap between germline ends came to 11 bases. The length of the CDR3 is 14 residues.

The chain combines TRBV9 with TRBJ2-7, with D unclear. The germline V and J ends were trimmed by 4 bases and 2 bases, with 10 bases remaining between them. Per the germline V gene, CDR1 is SGDLS and CDR2 is YYNGEE. The CDR3 runs 13 residues. CDR3 nucleotide sequence: TGTGCCAGCAGCCCCCACGCGACCTACGAGCAGTACTTC. Amino acids: CASSPHATYEQYF.

This chain links TRBV11-2 with TRBJ1-4, with 7 positions matching TRBD1. The CDR3 has 14 amino acids. V lost 8 bases and J lost 5; bases outside the gene matches: 8. CDR1 SGHAT and CDR2 FQNNGV come from the germline V gene. CDR3 region: CASGQDRSNEKLFF. DNA of the CDR3: TGTGCCAGCGGACAGGACAGATCGAATGAAAAACTGTTTTTT.

This clone was recorded once. V gene TRBV30 combines with J gene TRBJ1-5; TRBD1 matches 7 bases. J was trimmed by 1 base and V by 4 bases; bases with no gene match: 4. This CDR3 region has 14 residues. The V gene's germline CDR1 is GTSNPN and CDR2 SVGIG (reference sequence). This CDR3 reads CAWNRGASNQPQHF. DNA for the CDR3: TGTGCCTGGAACAGGGGTGCGAGCAATCAGCCCCAGCATTTT.

This clone was seen a handful of times. The chain employs TRBV10-1 and TRBJ2-5, with 13 bases identical to TRBD2. The length of the CDR3 is 17 residues. Trimming removed 4 bases from V and 2 bases from J; junction bases left unmatched: 7. Germline loops: CDR1 WNHNN, CDR2 SYGVQD (reference sequence). In DNA form, the CDR3 reads TGCGCCAGCAGTGGAAACGGACTAGCGGGGGAACAAGAGACCCAGTACTTC. It encodes CASSGNGLAGEQETQYF.

This clone was detected only a few times. Within the sample, other DNA sequences also encode this same CDR3. The gene calls are TRBV9 and TRBJ1-3, with D unclear. V lost 0 bases to trimming and J lost 2 bases, with 6 bases between them. CDR3 length: 14 residues. The germline V gene has CDR1 SGDLS and CDR2 YYNGEE. Written as DNA, the CDR3 is TGTGCCAGCAGCGTAGCGGGTACTGGAAACACCATATATTTT. It codes for CASSVAGTGNTIYF.

This clone was detected a few times. The rearrangement links TRBV6-1 to TRBJ1-2; a weak D match, TRBD1 (5 bases). Per germline, CDR1 MNHNS and CDR2 SASEGT. Trimming took 3 bases from V and 7 from J, leaving 21 bases between them. This CDR3 region has 16 residues. DNA of the CDR3: TGTGCCAGCAGTGAGGCCATCGATCGACAGTTTGCTGGCTACACCTTC. This gives the protein CASSEAIDRQFAGYTF.